This record concerns one T cell receptor beta chain sequence. Its antigen remains undetermined. The input lacks base qualities; no much larger clone sits a single base away. The cohort comprised some 680 healthy bone marrow donors. At the time of sampling, every cohort member was nominally healthy, though immune exposures that went unrecorded were likely present. The donor tested CMV seronegative and was one of the 352 seronegative cohort members. A peripheral blood sample was provided by each donor, and peripheral blood mononuclear cells were used for TCR beta sequencing. Genomic DNA was extracted from the blood cell samples with the Qiagen DNeasy Blood Extraction Kit. The method was the immunoSEQ multiplex PCR assay. The multiplex PCR relied on a mix of 60 forward primers for TCR Vbeta segments and 13 reverse primers for TCR Jbeta segments. Amplification of the CDR3 region of rearranged TCR beta genes was performed with a multiplex PCR assay on genomic DNA. Amplified TCR beta libraries were sequenced as 87-base-pair reads on the Illumina HiSeq System. The authors' pipeline ran thus. A later analysis counted about 80 million unique TCR beta chains across the 550 to 800 repertoires, and around 9.9 million of these chains were shared by at least two donors. To remove PCR and sequencing errors, raw reads were error-corrected and collapsed into unique sequences using a nearest-neighbor algorithm that merged closely related sequences. Alignment of CDR3 sequences to IMGT reference sequences was used to assign V, D and J gene segments. For a sequence to be retained, at least a six-nucleotide match to both a V gene segment and a J gene segment was required. A rearrangement counted as productive if the CDR3 had no stop codons and remained in frame with V and J, and every other rearrangement counted as non-productive. Following IMGT convention, CDR3 was defined as the stretch from the second conserved V-encoded cysteine to the conserved J-encoded phenylalanine. The earlier analysis of a few hundred of the donors excluded any sequence lacking an unambiguous match to a single V gene segment. An earlier analysis of about 590 of the donors classified V segments as functional when productive rearrangements were above 56.7% and as segregating when the standard deviation between donors was above 5%. A statistical classification framework was built to diagnose cytomegalovirus status from the catalog of TCR beta chain sequences. V and J gene assignment, in a later analysis, came from comparing TCR nucleotide sequences with IMGT/GENE-DB human TR gene sequences. In a later analysis, CDR3 sequences and most-parsimonious VDJ recombination scenarios were assigned using the TCRdist pipeline. In a later analysis, every TCR beta chain was defined by the combination of its CDR3 amino acid sequence and its V-gene family, and reads without a unique V-gene family were dropped. To address suspected cross-contamination and a sequencing artifact, a later analysis removed around 600 highly shared, low-generation-probability nucleotide sequences. A later analysis calculated a clonal expansion index for each public chain from normalized within-repertoire ranks of inferred template counts. Generation probabilities in a later analysis came from a VDJ recombination model fitted to out-of-frame rearrangements, and those results were checked against IGoR. Hypergeometric tests were used in a later analysis to score TCR-TCR, TCR-HLA and TCR-CMV co-occurrence, with a repertoire-size bias correction applied to the TCR pairs. False discovery rates were estimated in a later analysis by permuting HLA or CMV assignments 20 times. In a later analysis, co-occurring TCRs were grouped with DBSCAN, and TCRdist sequence similarity was added when clustering was performed within HLA-allele-positive subsets. Repertoires with fewer than 30,000 or more than 120,000 public chains were left out of co-occurrence clustering, as were roughly five repertoires with anomalous nucleotide sharing. As stored in TCRdb, this immuneACCESS dataset retains in-frame rearrangements with V and J assigned. A fraction of the clones does not appear; measured against another copy, unresolved V genes explain less than half of the discrepancy, and the remainder lacks a known reason. V and J calls and clone size are copied from that table; D and trimming were computed from the DNA. This sample has 95,000 to 100,000 clones in its table, and 76% of those were observed once. The leading ten clones occupy about 2% of the sample.

The sample belongs to a study of cytomegalovirus exposure and HLA in healthy donors (dated by TCRdb to about 2017). As for the study more broadly: An earlier analysis of some 600 of the donors reported 276 Gb of sequence data and 95 million to 130 million unique TCR beta sequences obtained from around 190 million T cells. An early release covering about 600 HLA-typed donors comprised roughly 300 gigabases of sequencing data and about 90 million unique TCR sequences. Of the roughly 400 genotyped donors, less than 85% were placed in the genetic ancestry cluster associated with self-reported Caucasian donors. The study aimed to test whether cataloging public T cell receptors could reveal signatures of past pathogen exposure. The T cell repertoires of 666 subjects were profiled by immunosequencing and related to cytomegalovirus serostatus. A separate validation cohort of approximately 130 different subjects was used in addition to the roughly 640-subject first cohort. To predict cytomegalovirus infection status, the study brought together high-throughput TCR immunosequencing, statistical association of individual TCRs with disease status, and machine learning. A later analysis re-examined previously published TCR beta repertoires from 610 or so donors and added high-resolution HLA genotyping to investigate patterns of TCR occurrence. Rather than using new phenotypic data, the later analysis identified candidate immune exposures from TCR beta sequences and from how often those sequences occurred across donors. An earlier analysis of 587 of the donors used high-throughput TCR beta sequencing to judge whether each TCR beta V gene segment behaved as functional or pseudogenic. Alongside the repertoire data, information on donor age, sex, ethnicity and CMV serostatus was compiled. In a later genetic analysis, genome-wide SNP genotypes for about 60% of the 666 donors were used, and that subset was treated as a discovery cohort. All discovery cohort repertoires had been generated on a single sequencing platform. HLA typing included class I and class II loci at four-digit resolution. The number of typed donors differed by locus: 629-630 for A, B, C, DRB1 and DQB1; roughly 510 for DQA1; approximately 600 for DPA1; and approximately 450 for DPB1. Roughly 5 DR-DQ haplotypes were handled as single units for association and clustering because linkage in the cohort was strong. Among around 400 genotyped donors of the cohort, an average of approximately 240,000 unique TCR beta nucleotide sequences was sequenced per donor, of which approximately 19% were non-productive. Study-level results and caveats: A group of highly shared sequence variants was considered likely to be a technical artifact of the sequencing pipeline. Specific HLA alleles were associated with 18,000 or so TCR beta sequences at a false discovery rate of 0.05 in a later analysis. In a later analysis, TCR association rates were found to vary across HLA loci, with the most associated TCRs seen for DRB1 alleles and the fewest for HLA-C alleles. The earlier analysis of almost 600 of the donors excluded approximately 17 rarely observed V segments, including chromosome 9 orphons, because counts were too low. In an earlier analysis of 587 of the donors, most TCR beta V segments were observed in productive rearrangements about 90% or about 30% of the time, broadly matching IMGT annotations. Most CMV-associated TCR beta chains appeared to be HLA-restricted in a later analysis, and the HLA associations seemed to be driven largely by CMV exposure. According to a later genetic analysis, donors in an Asian-associated ancestry cluster had fewer N-insertions in productive TCRs than the approximately 630-donor mean. Three of the identified cytomegalovirus-associated TCR beta chains were confirmed in vitro to be specific for cytomegalovirus antigens. A later genetic analysis associated a missense DCLRE1C variant with V-gene and J-gene trimming of TCR beta chains, and an independent cohort replicated the association. CMV serostatus was the only immune exposure information available for the cohort. Correlated functional status among segregating V segments might be attributable to linkage disequilibrium, but an unknown experimental factor could not be ruled out. In both the original and validation cohorts, the classifier was reported to diagnose cytomegalovirus status with high specificity and sensitivity. Some IMGT-functional V segments, including TRBV6-2 and TRBV6-3, could not be told apart with the 87-base-pair reads, so those segments were excluded. A total of 164 TCR beta chains were listed by the study as associated with cytomegalovirus. Strong co-occurrence of HLA alleles, especially DR and DQ, made assigning TCR associations to individual alleles difficult. Only TCR beta chains were sequenced in this cohort, and the absence of alpha or paired-chain data limited detectable features. A further reported finding was that TCR beta sequences accurately predicted the HLA-A and HLA-B alleles for most subjects in the first cohort. Presence/absence analyses assumed roughly uniform sequencing depth across donors, an assumption that may not hold. Across donors, most TCR sequences were observed very rarely, whereas some public TCRs were present in many individuals. Because HLA typing was unavailable for some donors at each locus, only the typed subset was used in association tests. Compared with equally common non-associated chains, HLA-associated TCR beta chains in a later analysis were more clonally expanded and had lower generation probabilities. Several of the top co-occurrence clusters appeared to be linked to parvovirus B19, influenza, CMV and Epstein-Barr virus, according to a later analysis. According to the authors, the approach could potentially be generalized to other disease states and immunological phenotypes.

The CDR3 starts with the cysteine, ends with the phenylalanine, and has 15 residues. Only the CDR3 DNA stays, 45 bases, in frame from base 1. From a lookup of the germline V gene, CDR1 and CDR2 are MGHRA and YSYEKL. Trimming takes 0 bases off V and 5 bases off J; junction bases not matched to a gene: 4. The source is a man aged 40-49 years in good health and CMV-seronegative. Sequencing used PBMCs. The rearrangement combines TRBV4-1 with TRBJ2-1; TRBD2 lines up with 7 middle nucleotides. The CDR3 corresponds to CASSQDGGGNNEQFF. The DNA reads TGCGCCAGCAGCCAAGATGGCGGGGGAAACAATGAGCAGTTCTTC.